This TCR beta chain is drawn from a study of cytomegalovirus exposure and HLA in healthy donors. At the level of the study: A subsequent analysis stated that the approximately 110 validation repertoires were run on the same platform as the approximately 660 first-cohort repertoires. Study-level findings and limits: Some TCR beta chains (more than 150 of them) were listed as cytomegalovirus-associated. There were a few CMV-associated chains whose specificity for CMV antigens was confirmed in vitro.

Turning to this clone: The antigen remains unidentified.

Germline trimming cut 4 bases from V and 2 bases from J; bases unmatched to any gene: 8. The CDR3 is 15 residues long. Germline V gene sequence: CDR1 SGDLS, CDR2 YYNGEE. Sequenced by immunoSEQ multiplex PCR; TCRdb stores in-frame clones only, minus some. The top ten hold roughly 7.5% of the sample, which has 150,000 to 200,000 clones, more than 80% seen once. The V call is TRBV9, the J call TRBJ2-7; 8 positions agree with TRBD1. Sequencing was done on a sample of PBMCs. This clonotype originated in a man between 18 and 35 years old in good health and CMV-seropositive. CDR3 in DNA: TGTGCCAGCAGCTTCCGCGGGGACAGGACCTACGAGCAGTACTTC. Translation: CASSFRGDRTYEQYF.